This T cell receptor beta chain is from a study of T-cell reconstitution after alpha-beta-depleted transplantation in children. Findings of the study overall: Reportedly, alpha-beta T cells present about two months post-transplant originated from several hundred expanded clones of graft origin.

This clonotype was counted ten times or more. Its cognate antigen is unknown. The V end lost 0 bases, the J end lost 0 bases, and 6 bases lay between the germline ends. CDR3 length equals 14 residues. Germline V gene sequence: CDR1 SGHRS, CDR2 YFSETQ. A library of TCRbeta sequences, prepared with unique molecular identifiers, was generated. TCRdb fed the PCR reads into MiXCR, producing one record per CDR3 protein. The repertoire holds hundreds of thousands of distinct CDR3 sequences, with around 12% as singletons. Specimen: PBMCs, collected before TCRalphabeta/CD19-depleted stem cell transplant. The clonotype originates from a girl aged 2 to 10 with congenital amegakaryocytic thrombocytopenia, due to receive a stem cell transplant. The chain has TRBV5-1 and TRBJ1-2; D not certain. The CDR3 reads CASSLEGSNYGYTF. The CDR3 region has the DNA TGCGCCAGCAGCTTGGAGGGTTCTAACTATGGCTACACCTTC.